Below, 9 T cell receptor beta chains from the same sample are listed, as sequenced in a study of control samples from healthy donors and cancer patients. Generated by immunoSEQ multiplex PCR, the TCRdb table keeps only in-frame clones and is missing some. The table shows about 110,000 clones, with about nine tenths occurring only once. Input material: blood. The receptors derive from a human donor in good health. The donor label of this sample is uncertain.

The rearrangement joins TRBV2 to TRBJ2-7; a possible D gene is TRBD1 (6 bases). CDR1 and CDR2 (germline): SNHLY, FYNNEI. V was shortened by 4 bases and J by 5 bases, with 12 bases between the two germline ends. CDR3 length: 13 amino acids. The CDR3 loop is CASSGDISHEQYF. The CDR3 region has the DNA TGTGCCAGCAGTGGGGACATTTCCCACGAGCAGTACTTC.

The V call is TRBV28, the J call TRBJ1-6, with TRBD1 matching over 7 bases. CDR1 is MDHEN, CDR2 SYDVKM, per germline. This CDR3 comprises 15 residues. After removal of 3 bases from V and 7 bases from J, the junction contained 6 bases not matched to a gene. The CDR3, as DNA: TGTGCCAGCAGTTTTCCGGGACAGAAGAATTCACCCCTCCACTTT. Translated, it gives CASSFPGQKNSPLHF.

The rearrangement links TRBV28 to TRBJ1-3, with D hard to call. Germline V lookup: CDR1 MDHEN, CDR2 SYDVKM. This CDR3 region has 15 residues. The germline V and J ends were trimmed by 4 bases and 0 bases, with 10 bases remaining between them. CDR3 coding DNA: TGTGCCAGCAGTTCGCATGCGTTCTCTGGAAACACCATATATTTT. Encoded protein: CASSSHAFSGNTIYF.

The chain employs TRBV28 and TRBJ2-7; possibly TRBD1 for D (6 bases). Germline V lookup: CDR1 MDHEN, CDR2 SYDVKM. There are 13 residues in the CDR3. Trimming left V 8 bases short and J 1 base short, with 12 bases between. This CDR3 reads CASRPGVSYEQYF. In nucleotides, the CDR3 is TGTGCCAGCCGTCCAGGGGTTTCCTACGAGCAGTACTTC.

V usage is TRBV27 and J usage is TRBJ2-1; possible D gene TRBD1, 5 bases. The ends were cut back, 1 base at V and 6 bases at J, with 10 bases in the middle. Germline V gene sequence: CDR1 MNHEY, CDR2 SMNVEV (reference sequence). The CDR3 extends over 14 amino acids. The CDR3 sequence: CASSLWGESNEQFF. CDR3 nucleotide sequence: TGTGCCAGCAGTTTATGGGGCGAGTCCAATGAGCAGTTCTTC.

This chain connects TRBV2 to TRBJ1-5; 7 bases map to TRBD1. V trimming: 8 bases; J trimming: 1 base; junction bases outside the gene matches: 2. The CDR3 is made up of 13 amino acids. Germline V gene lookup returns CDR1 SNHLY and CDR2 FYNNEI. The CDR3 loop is CASGTESNQPQHF. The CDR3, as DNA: TGTGCCAGCGGGACAGAGAGCAATCAGCCCCAGCATTTT.

The DNA for the CDR3 is TGTGCCAGCAGTGGTTTGGAGACCCAGTACTTC. Its protein product is CASSGLETQYF. The genes are TRBV2 and TRBJ2-5; no reliable D call. The CDR3 consists of 11 residues. Trimming took off 4 bases at V and 5 bases at J, with 5 bases between the two ends. Per germline, CDR1 SNHLY and CDR2 FYNNEI.

CDR3 DNA sequence: TGCGCCAGCAGCCATGGAGGGATTGGGAACACTGAAGCTTTCTTT. Translated: CASSHGGIGNTEAFF. V is TRBV4-3 and J is TRBJ1-1; D ambiguous. The CDR3 consists of 15 residues. The V gene lost 3 bases and the J gene lost 1 base, with 12 bases spanning the gap. Per the germline V gene, CDR1 is LGHNA and CDR2 is YSLEER.

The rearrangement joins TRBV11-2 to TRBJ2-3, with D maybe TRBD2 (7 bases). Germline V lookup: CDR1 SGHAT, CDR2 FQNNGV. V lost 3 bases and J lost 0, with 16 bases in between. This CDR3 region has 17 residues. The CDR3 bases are TGTGCCAGCAGCTTGGAGGGGGGGCGATTTAGCACAGATACGCAGTATTTT. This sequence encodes CASSLEGGRFSTDTQYF.